Shown below are 21 T cell receptor beta chains from a single sample sequenced in a study of T cell responses to AZD1222 COVID-19 vaccine. Using immunoSEQ multiplex PCR, the repertoire was profiled, and TCRdb retains in-frame clones only, with some absent. In the table there are around 120,000 clones, roughly 90% of which are singletons. The material was peripheral blood, obtained on day 0 of AZD1222 vaccination. Source of these receptors: an adult in good health.

The chain uses TRBV10-3 and TRBJ2-3; 11 bases are a match to TRBD1. Germline-derived CDR1 and CDR2 are ENHRY and SYGVKD. This CDR3 region has 16 residues. V shed 7 bases, J shed 2 bases, and the junction held 8 bases outside the gene matches. In DNA, the CDR3 is TGTGCCATCACCGGGACAGGGGGATATCCCACAGATACGCAGTATTTT. This codes for CAITGTGGYPTDTQYF.

J is TRBJ2-5 and V is TRBV27; D is unresolved. The CDR3 contains 17 residues. Germline CDR1 MNHEY, CDR2 SMNVEV (reference sequence). Between the trimmed V and J ends, which lost 0 bases and 1 base, there was a span of 15 bases. CDR3 DNA sequence: TGTGCCAGCAGTTTATCTGTTGGGGATGATGGCCAAGAGACCCAGTACTTC. This encodes CASSLSVGDDGQETQYF.

The chain combines TRBV20-1 with TRBJ2-5; 7 bases line up with TRBD2. The CDR3 runs 12 residues. Looked up from germline, CDR1 is DFQATT and CDR2 is SNEGSKA (reference sequence). J lost 7 bases, V lost 3 bases, and 5 bases had no gene match. The CDR3 nucleotides read TGCAGTGCTAGTAGGACTAGTGCGACCCAGTACTTC. Translated, it gives CSASRTSATQYF.

The rearrangement links TRBV7-2 to TRBJ2-3; D call uncertain. Per germline, CDR1 SGHTA and CDR2 FQGNSA. Trimming shortened V by 2 bases and J by 6 bases, and 9 bases separated the two germline ends. The CDR3 is made up of 13 amino acids. CDR3 amino acids: CASSLLQVDTQYF. Here the CDR3 DNA reads TGTGCCAGCAGCTTACTGCAAGTGGATACGCAGTATTTT.

This clone was observed once. V gene TRBV7-9 combines with J gene TRBJ1-6; D is undetermined. Deletions cut 4 bases from V and 6 bases from J, with 10 bases between. There are 14 residues in the CDR3. CDR1 SEHNR and CDR2 FQNEAQ come from the germline V gene (reference sequence). CDR3 nucleotide sequence: TGTGCCAGCAGCTCGGAACGGCGTAATTCACCCCTCCACTTT. It yields the protein CASSSERRNSPLHF.

The chain recombines TRBV5-8 with TRBJ1-2; TRBD1 agrees at 7 bases. The trim removed 3 bases at V and 4 bases at J, leaving 3 bases unmatched. The CDR3 loop spans 13 amino acids. Germline CDR1 SGHTS, CDR2 YDEGEE. The CDR3 sequence: CASSSRDSYGYTF. DNA for the CDR3: TGTGCCAGCAGCTCCCGGGACAGCTATGGCTACACCTTC.

The chain has TRBV9 and TRBJ1-4, with TRBD1 identical over 7 bases. V was pared by 1 base and J by 8 bases, with 11 bases of the junction left unmatched. The CDR3 runs 16 residues. Germline CDR1 SGDLS, CDR2 YYNGEE. The CDR3 is CASSVPHPGTEEKLFF. The CDR3 region has the DNA TGTGCCAGCAGCGTACCCCATCCCGGGACAGAGGAAAAACTGTTTTTT.

The chain employs TRBV9 and TRBJ2-1; a weak D match, TRBD2 (5 bases). The CDR3 covers 16 residues. The V gene lost 3 bases and the J gene lost 4 bases, with 17 bases spanning the gap. Germline V gene data show CDR1 as SGDLS and CDR2 as YYNGEE. CDR3 region: CASSGAGRRSYNEQFF. The DNA of the CDR3 is TGTGCCAGCAGCGGGGCGGGTCGGAGGTCTTACAATGAGCAGTTCTTC.

The chain is built from TRBV7-3 and TRBJ2-1, with TRBD2 identical over 8 bases. The CDR3 runs to 15 residues. The J segment lost 7 bases and the V segment lost 4 bases, leaving 9 bases of the junction unmatched. Per germline, CDR1 SGHTA and CDR2 FQGTGA. The CDR3, as DNA: TGTGCCAGCAGCTCAATTCGGGGGGGCCTAAATGAGCAGTTCTTC. It translates to CASSSIRGGLNEQFF.

The CDR3 DNA reads TGTGCCAGCAGCAAGAATCAGGATGACTACTCTGGAAACACCATATATTTT. Its translation is CASSKNQDDYSGNTIYF. The rearrangement links TRBV21-1 to TRBJ1-3. TRBV21-1 is a listed pseudogene. CDR3 length: 17 amino acids.

The gene calls are TRBV6-5 and TRBJ1-2; no clear D gene. The germline V gene encodes CDR1 MNHEY and CDR2 SVGAGI. Between the trimmed V and J ends, which lost 8 bases and 7 bases, there was a span of 14 bases. CDR3 length equals 12 residues. CDR3 region: CASCSGFSGYTF. The CDR3 DNA reads TGTGCCAGCTGTTCGGGGTTCTCTGGCTACACCTTC.

This chain uses TRBV28 with TRBJ2-7; 7 bases match TRBD2. Trimming removed 6 bases from V and 6 bases from J; junction bases left unmatched: 14. Germline-derived CDR1 and CDR2 are MDHEN and SYDVKM. This CDR3 contains 15 residues. The CDR3 is CASSPLTREGPEQYF. In nucleotides, the CDR3 is TGTGCCAGCAGCCCCCTAACGAGGGAGGGCCCCGAGCAGTACTTC.

V and J are TRBV6-5 and TRBJ1-2, with D unresolved. The germline gives CDR1 MNHEY, CDR2 SVGAGI. V was cut by 7 bases and J by 0 bases, with 9 bases left in between. This CDR3 is 13 amino acids long. CDR3 coding DNA: TGTGCCAGCAAAGGCATTACTAACTATGGCTACACCTTC. It codes for CASKGITNYGYTF.

The chain joins TRBV30 to TRBJ1-2; D is undetermined. The CDR3 is 14 residues long. Germline V CDR1 and CDR2: GTSNPN, SVGIG (reference sequence). Trimming removed 4 bases at V and 0 bases at J, with 12 bases between. CDR3 region: CAWNWAETNYGYTF. CDR3 bases: TGTGCCTGGAATTGGGCGGAGACTAACTATGGCTACACCTTC.

The chain combines TRBV30 with TRBJ1-5, with TRBD1 matching 8 bases. The trim removed 1 base at V and 11 bases at J, leaving 4 bases unmatched. This CDR3 contains 12 residues. Germline assignment: CDR1 GTSNPN and CDR2 SVGIG (reference sequence). The CDR3 reads CAWSARQGSQHF. CDR3 DNA: TGTGCCTGGAGTGCCCGACAGGGGTCCCAGCATTTT.

This rearrangement joins TRBV2 to TRBJ2-5; a possible D gene is TRBD1 (6 bases). The germline V gene has CDR1 SNHLY and CDR2 FYNNEI. CDR3 size: 15 residues. V lost 0 bases to trimming and J lost 7 bases, with 15 bases between them. The CDR3 region is CASSEALSRGGTQYF. In DNA, the CDR3 is TGTGCCAGCAGTGAAGCGCTTAGCAGGGGCGGGACCCAGTACTTC.

V and J are TRBV3-1 (or the pseudogene TRBV3-2) and TRBJ1-1, with 7 bases aligning to TRBD1. Germline V CDR1 and CDR2: LGHDT, YNNKEL (reference sequence). The CDR3 spans 15 residues. V trimming: 0 bases; J trimming: 1 base; junction bases outside the gene matches: 2. The CDR3: CASSQDRQGNTEAFF. The CDR3 bases are TGTGCCAGCAGCCAAGATCGACAGGGGAACACTGAAGCTTTCTTT.

V usage is TRBV30 and J usage is TRBJ1-1, with unresolved D. Germline CDR1 reads GTSNPN; CDR2 reads SVGIG (reference sequence). The CDR3 extends over 11 amino acids. Trimming left V 5 bases short and J 4 bases short, with 8 bases between. Here the CDR3 reads CAWCEGTEAFF. Written as DNA, the CDR3 is TGTGCCTGGTGTGAGGGCACTGAAGCTTTCTTT.

J is TRBJ2-5 and V is TRBV24-1, with D tentatively TRBD2 (6 bases). Trimming left V 1 base short and J 2 bases short, with 13 bases between. Germline V CDR1 and CDR2: KGHDR, SFDVKD. CDR3 length equals 16 residues. CDR3 bases: TGTGCCACCAGTGATTTAGATCGGGGGACTCAAGAGACCCAGTACTTC. It yields the protein CATSDLDRGTQETQYF.

This sequence joins TRBV11-2 and TRBJ2-7, with TRBD1 matching 9 bases. This CDR3 comprises 17 residues. Germline V gene data show CDR1 as SGHAT and CDR2 as FQNNGV. J gave up 1 base and V 0 bases, and 7 bases lay outside the gene matches. CDR3 coding DNA: TGTGCCAGCAGCTTAGATCCGGGGACAGGGAGATCCTACGAGCAGTACTTC. Its protein is CASSLDPGTGRSYEQYF.

V gene TRBV12-3 or TRBV12-4 combines with J gene TRBJ1-2; D unclear. The CDR3 length is 12 residues. Deletions cut 3 bases from V and 10 bases from J, with 12 bases between. The CDR3 DNA reads TGTGCCAGCAGTTTGGTAGGGCGTGTCTACACCTTC. Encoded protein: CASSLVGRVYTF.